This T cell receptor (beta chain) is from a study of early T cells in non-severe SARS-CoV-2 infection. Individual cDNA molecules received unique molecular identifiers. TCRdb called the 5' RACE reads again in MiXCR, with one record for every CDR3 protein. The sample consists of about 59,000 distinct CDR3 sequences, roughly an eighth of them appearing once. This clonotype was counted only a few times. Sequencing was performed on whole blood, taken at baseline. The clonotype originates from an adult who was a healthcare worker with PCR-confirmed SARS-CoV-2 infection or an uninfected control (not recorded which).

CDR3 residues: CASSQTRTLNTEAFF. The DNA for the CDR3 is TGTGCCAGCAGTCAAACCCGGACATTGAACACTGAAGCTTTCTTT. The V call is TRBV7-8, the J call TRBJ1-1; a possible D gene is TRBD1 (5 bases). The germline CDR1 and CDR2 sequences are SGHVS and FQNEAQ. V was pared by 6 bases and J by 0 bases, with 14 bases between. The CDR3 consists of 15 residues.